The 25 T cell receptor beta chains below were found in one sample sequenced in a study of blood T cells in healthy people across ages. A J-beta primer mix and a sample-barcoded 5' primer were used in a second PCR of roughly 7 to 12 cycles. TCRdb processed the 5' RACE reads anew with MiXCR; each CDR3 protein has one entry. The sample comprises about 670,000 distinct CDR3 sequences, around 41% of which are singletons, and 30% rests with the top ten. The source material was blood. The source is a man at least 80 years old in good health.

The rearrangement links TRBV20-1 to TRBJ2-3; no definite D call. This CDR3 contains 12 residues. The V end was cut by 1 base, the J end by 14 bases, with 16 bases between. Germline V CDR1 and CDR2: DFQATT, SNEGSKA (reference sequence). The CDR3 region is CSARVFSAAGYF. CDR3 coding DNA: TGCAGTGCTAGAGTCTTTTCAGCCGCTGGGTATTTT.

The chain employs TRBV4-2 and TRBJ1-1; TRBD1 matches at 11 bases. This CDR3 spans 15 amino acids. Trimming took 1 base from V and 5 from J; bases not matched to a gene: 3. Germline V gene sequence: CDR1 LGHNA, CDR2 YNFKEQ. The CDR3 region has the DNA TGTGCCAGCAGCCAAGTGGGACAGGGGGGTACTGAAGCTTTCTTT. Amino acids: CASSQVGQGGTEAFF.

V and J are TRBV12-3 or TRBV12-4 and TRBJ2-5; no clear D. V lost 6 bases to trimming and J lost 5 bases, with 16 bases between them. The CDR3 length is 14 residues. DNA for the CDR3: TGTGCCAGCAGCACCAATGCCAGAGTTGAGACCCAGTACTTC. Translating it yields CASSTNARVETQYF.

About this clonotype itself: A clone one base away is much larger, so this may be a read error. In DNA form, the CDR3 reads TGTGCCAGCAGCTCCAAGACTAGCGGGGTTAACAATGAGCAGTACTTC. Amino acid sequence: CASSSKTSGVNNEQYF. The chain couples TRBV6-6 to TRBJ2-1, with TRBD2 matching 11 bases. The tail of the sequence fits TRBJ2-7 better, so the J call may be wrong. The CDR3 is 16 amino acids. Per the germline V gene, CDR1 is MNHNY and CDR2 is SVGAGI (reference sequence).

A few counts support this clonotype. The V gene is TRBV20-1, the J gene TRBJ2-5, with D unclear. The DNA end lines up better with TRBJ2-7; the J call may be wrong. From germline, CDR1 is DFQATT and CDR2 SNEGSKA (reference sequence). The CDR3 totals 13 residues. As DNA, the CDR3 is TGCAGTGCTAGCGGTACCTCTCTGGGCGAGCAGTACTTC. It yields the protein CSASGTSLGEQYF.

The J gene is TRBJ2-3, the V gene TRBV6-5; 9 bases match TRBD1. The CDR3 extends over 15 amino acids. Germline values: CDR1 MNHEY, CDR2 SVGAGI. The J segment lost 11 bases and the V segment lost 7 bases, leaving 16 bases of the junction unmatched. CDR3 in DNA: TGTGCCAGCACTGCCCACGGGACAGGGATCTACGAGCAGTATTTT. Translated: CASTAHGTGIYEQYF.

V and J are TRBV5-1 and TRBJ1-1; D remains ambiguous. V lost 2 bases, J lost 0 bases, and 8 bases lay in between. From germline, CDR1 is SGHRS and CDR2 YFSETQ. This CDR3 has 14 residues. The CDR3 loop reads CASSLDTLNTEAFF. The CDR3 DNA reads TGCGCCAGCAGCTTAGACACCCTGAACACTGAAGCTTTCTTT.

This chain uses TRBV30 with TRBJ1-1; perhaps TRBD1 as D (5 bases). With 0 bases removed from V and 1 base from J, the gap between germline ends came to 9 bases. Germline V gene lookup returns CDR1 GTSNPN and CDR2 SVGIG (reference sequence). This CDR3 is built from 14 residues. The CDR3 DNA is TGTGCCTGGAGTGTACTGAGGGGGAACACTGAAGCTTTCTTT. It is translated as CAWSVLRGNTEAFF.

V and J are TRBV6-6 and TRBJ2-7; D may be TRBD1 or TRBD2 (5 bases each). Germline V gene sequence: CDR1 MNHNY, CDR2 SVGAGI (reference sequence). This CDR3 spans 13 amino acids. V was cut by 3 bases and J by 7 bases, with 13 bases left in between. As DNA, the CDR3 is TGTGCCAGCAGTTATTTCCAGGGACGAGAGCAGTACTTC. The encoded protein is CASSYFQGREQYF.

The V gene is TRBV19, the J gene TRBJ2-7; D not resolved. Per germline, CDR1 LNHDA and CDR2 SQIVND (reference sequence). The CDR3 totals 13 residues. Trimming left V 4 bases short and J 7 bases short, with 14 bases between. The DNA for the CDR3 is TGTGCCAGTAGTAAGGTGTTAGGGAATGAGCAGTACTTC. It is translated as CASSKVLGNEQYF.

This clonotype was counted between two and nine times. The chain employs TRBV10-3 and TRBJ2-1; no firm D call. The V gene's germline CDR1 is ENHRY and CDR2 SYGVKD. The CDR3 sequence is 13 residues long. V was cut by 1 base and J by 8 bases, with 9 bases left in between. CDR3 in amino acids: CAISELSSHEQFF. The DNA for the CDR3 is TGTGCCATCAGTGAGTTGAGTTCCCATGAGCAGTTCTTC.

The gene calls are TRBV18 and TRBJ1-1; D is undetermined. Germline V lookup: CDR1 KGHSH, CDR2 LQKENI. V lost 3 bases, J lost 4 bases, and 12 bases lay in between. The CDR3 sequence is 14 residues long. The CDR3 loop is CASSPVGSVTEAFF. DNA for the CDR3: TGTGCCAGCTCACCGGTAGGCTCTGTCACTGAAGCTTTCTTT.

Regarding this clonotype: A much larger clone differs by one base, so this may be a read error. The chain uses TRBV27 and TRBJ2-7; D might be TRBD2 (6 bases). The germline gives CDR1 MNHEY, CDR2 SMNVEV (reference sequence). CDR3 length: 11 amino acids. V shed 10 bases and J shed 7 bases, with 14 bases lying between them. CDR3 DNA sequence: TGTGCCACCCCTTTCGGGAGTGAGCAGTACTTC. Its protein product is CATPFGSEQYF.

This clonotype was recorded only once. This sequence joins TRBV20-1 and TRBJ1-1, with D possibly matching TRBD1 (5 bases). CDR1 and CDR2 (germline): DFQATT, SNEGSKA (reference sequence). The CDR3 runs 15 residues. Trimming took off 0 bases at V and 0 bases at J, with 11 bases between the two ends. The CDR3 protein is CSARDQGTLNTEAFF. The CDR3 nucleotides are TGCAGTGCTAGAGATCAAGGGACCCTGAACACTGAAGCTTTCTTT.

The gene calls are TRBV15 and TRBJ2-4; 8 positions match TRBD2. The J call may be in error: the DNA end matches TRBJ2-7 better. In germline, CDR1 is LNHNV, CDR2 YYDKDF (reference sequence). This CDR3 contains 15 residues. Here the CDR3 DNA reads TGTGCCACCAGCAGAGAACGGGGGGGGAGAGGCGAGCAGTACTTC. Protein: CATSRERGGRGEQYF.

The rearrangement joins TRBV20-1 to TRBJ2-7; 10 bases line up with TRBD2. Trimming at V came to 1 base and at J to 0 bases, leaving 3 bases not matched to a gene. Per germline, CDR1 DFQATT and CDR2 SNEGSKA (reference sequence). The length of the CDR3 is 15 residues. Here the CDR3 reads CSARGLAGSSYEQYF. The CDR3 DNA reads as TGCAGTGCTAGAGGACTAGCGGGTAGCTCCTACGAGCAGTACTTC.

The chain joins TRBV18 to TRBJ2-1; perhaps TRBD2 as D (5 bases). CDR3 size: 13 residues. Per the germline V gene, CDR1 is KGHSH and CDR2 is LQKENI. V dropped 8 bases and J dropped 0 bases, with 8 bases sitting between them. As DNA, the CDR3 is TGTGCCAGCGGAGCGGTCTCCTACAATGAGCAGTTCTTC. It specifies CASGAVSYNEQFF.

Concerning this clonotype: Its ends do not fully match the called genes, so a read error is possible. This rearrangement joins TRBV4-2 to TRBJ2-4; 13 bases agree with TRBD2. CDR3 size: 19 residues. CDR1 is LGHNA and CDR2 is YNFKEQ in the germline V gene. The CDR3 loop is CASGQTGTSGVLAKNIQYF. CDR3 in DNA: TGTGCCAGCGGCCAAACCGGGACTAGCGGGGTGCTAGCCAAAAACATTCAGTACTTC.

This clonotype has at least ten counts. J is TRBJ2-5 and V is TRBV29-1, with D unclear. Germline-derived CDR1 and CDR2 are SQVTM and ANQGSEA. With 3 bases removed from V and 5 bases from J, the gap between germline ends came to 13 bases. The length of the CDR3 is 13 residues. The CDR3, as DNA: TGCAGCGTTGACATGGGTTTGGGCGAGACCCAGTACTTC. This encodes CSVDMGLGETQYF.

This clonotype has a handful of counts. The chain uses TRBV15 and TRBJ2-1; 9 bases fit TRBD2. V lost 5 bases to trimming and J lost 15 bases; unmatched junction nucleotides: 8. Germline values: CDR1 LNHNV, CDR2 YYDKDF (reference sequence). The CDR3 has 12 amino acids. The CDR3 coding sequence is TGTGCCACCAGCGGAGCGGGAGGTTGGCGGTTCTTC. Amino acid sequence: CATSGAGGWRFF. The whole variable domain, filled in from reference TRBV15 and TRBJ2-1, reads DAMVIQNPRYQVTQFGKPVTLSCSQTLNHNVMYWYQQKSSQAPKLLFHYYDKDFNNEADTPDNFQSRRPNTSFCFLDIRSPGLGDTAMYLCATSGAGGWRFFGPGTRLTVL.

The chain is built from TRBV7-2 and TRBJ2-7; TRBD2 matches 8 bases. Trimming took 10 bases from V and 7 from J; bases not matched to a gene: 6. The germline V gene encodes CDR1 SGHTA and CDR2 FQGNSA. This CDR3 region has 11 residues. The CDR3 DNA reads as TGTGCCACCACTAGCGGTTATGAGCAGTACTTC. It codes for CATTSGYEQYF.

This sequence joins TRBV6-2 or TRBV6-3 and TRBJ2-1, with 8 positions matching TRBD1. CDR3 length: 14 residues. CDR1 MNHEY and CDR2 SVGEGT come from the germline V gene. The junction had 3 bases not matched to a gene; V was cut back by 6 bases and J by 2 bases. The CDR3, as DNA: TGTGCCAGCAGCCGGGACAGGCCCTACAATGAGCAGTTCTTC. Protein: CASSRDRPYNEQFF.

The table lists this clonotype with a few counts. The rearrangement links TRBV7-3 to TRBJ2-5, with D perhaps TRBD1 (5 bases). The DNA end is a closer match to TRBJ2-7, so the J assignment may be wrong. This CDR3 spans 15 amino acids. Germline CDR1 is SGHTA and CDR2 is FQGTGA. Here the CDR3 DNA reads TGTGCCAGCAGCTTAATCCAGGGTATTTCGGTCGAGCAGTACTTC. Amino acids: CASSLIQGISVEQYF.

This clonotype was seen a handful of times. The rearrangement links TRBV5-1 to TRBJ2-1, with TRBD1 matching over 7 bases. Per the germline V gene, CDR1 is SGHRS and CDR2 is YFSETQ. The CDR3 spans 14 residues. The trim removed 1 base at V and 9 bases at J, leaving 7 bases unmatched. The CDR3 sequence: CASSLPTGEFEQFF. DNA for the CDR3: TGCGCCAGCAGCTTGCCTACAGGGGAGTTTGAGCAGTTCTTC.

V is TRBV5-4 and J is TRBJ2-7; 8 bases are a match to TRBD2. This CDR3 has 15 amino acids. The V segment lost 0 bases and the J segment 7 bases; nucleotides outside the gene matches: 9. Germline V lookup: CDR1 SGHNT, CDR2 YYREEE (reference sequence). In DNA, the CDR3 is TGTGCCAGCAGCTTGGGTGGCGGGGGGATTCGAGAGCAGTACTTC. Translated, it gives CASSLGGGGIREQYF.